These 26 T cell receptor beta chains were sequenced from one sample in a study of shared clonotypes between healthy human individuals (dated by TCRdb to 2018 to 2020). Libraries came from the immunoSEQ multiplex PCR assay. Here the immuneACCESS table is served through TCRdb, limited to in-frame sequences with V and J called. Missing clones are a known gap in these copies; in checked studies unresolved V genes cover under half, and the rest lacks a known reason. The sample table lists about 710,000 clones, about 80% of them with a count of one. The ten largest clonotypes hold 1.5% to 2% of the sample. Sequencing was performed on memory CD4+ T cells sorted from blood. This specimen's cell subset or site label, interpreted: CD45RA-negative fraction. The receptor set was obtained from a woman aged 25 to 39 in good health.

The chain has TRBV6-4 and TRBJ2-1; 9 positions agree with TRBD2. The germline gives CDR1 MRHNA, CDR2 SNTAGT. With V trimmed by 6 bases and J by 4 bases, 7 bases remained unmatched. The CDR3 sequence is 15 residues long. CDR3 residues: CASSETAGGYNEQFF. The CDR3 coding sequence is TGTGCCAGCAGCGAGACAGCGGGAGGATACAATGAGCAGTTCTTC.

This clone occurred once. This sample includes further DNA sequences coding for the same CDR3. The V call is TRBV6-4, the J call TRBJ2-3, with 13 bases that match TRBD2. Trimming removed 3 bases from V and 6 bases from J; junction bases left unmatched: 3. The CDR3 runs to 15 residues. Looked up from germline, CDR1 is MRHNA and CDR2 is SNTAGT. The CDR3 DNA follows: TGTGCCAGCAGTGAAGGACTAGCGGGAGTCGATACGCAGTATTTT. Its translation: CASSEGLAGVDTQYF.

J is TRBJ1-3 and V is TRBV5-1; the D is unclear. Germline V lookup: CDR1 SGHRS, CDR2 YFSETQ. CDR3 size: 12 residues. V shed 0 bases and J shed 3 bases, with 1 base lying between them. The DNA of the CDR3 is TGCGCCAGCAGCTTGGTTGGAAACACCATATATTTT. Translation: CASSLVGNTIYF.

Comments on this clone: A far larger clone is off by one base, so a read error is likely. Other DNA sequences in the sample encode the same CDR3. The rearrangement uses TRBV20-1 and TRBJ2-5, with D hard to call. This CDR3 region has 11 residues. The germline V gene encodes CDR1 DFQATT and CDR2 SNEGSKA (reference sequence). The ends were cut back, 6 bases at V and 9 bases at J, with 14 bases in the middle. CDR3 region: CSAQGPRSQYF. The CDR3 bases are TGCAGTGCCCAAGGGCCCCGTTCCCAGTACTTC.

The chain uses TRBV10-1 and TRBJ2-1; 8 bases align to TRBD2. Germline V gene data show CDR1 as WNHNN and CDR2 as SYGVQD (reference sequence). CDR3 length: 15 residues. V was clipped by 10 bases and J by 8 bases; unmatched bases: 16. The CDR3 coding sequence is TGCGCCACCCCACTAGCGGACCAGACTTGGGATGAGCAGTTCTTC. Its protein product is CATPLADQTWDEQFF.

Only a few counts were recorded for this clone. The chain employs TRBV28 and TRBJ1-1; maybe TRBD1 (6 bases). In germline, CDR1 is MDHEN, CDR2 SYDVKM. The CDR3 length is 14 residues. The V gene lost 7 bases and the J gene lost 1 base, with 13 bases spanning the gap. The CDR3 DNA sequence: TGTGCCAGCAACCCACAGGGCCCGAACACTGAAGCTTTCTTT. This codes for CASNPQGPNTEAFF.

The rearrangement uses TRBV2 and TRBJ2-3; D remains unclear. Deletions cut 5 bases from V and 2 bases from J, with 5 bases between. The CDR3 contains 12 residues. Germline loops: CDR1 SNHLY, CDR2 FYNNEI. DNA for the CDR3: TGTGCCAGCAGTCCGATCACAGATACGCAGTATTTT. Its protein product is CASSPITDTQYF.

This clone was detected many times. Other nucleotide sequences in the sample specify the same CDR3. CDR3 DNA sequence: TGCAGCGTGGGACAGGGGGAGACCCAGTACTTC. Translation: CSVGQGETQYF. The chain combines TRBV29-1 with TRBJ2-5; 10 bases line up with TRBD1. CDR1 and CDR2 (germline): SQVTM, ANQGSEA. With 6 bases clipped from V and 5 bases from J, the junction kept 0 bases outside the gene matches. CDR3 size: 11 residues.

The chain joins TRBV5-1 to TRBJ2-5, with TRBD2 matching over 10 bases. With V trimmed by 4 bases and J by 5 bases, 5 bases remained unmatched. CDR1 is SGHRS and CDR2 is YFSETQ in the germline V gene. The CDR3 extends over 14 amino acids. CDR3 in amino acids: CASSSGRARETQYF. Written as DNA, the CDR3 is TGCGCCAGCAGCAGCGGGAGGGCGAGGGAGACCCAGTACTTC.

The chain uses TRBV21-1 and TRBJ2-7. TRBV21-1 is reported as a pseudogene. CDR3 length: 14 residues. The CDR3 DNA sequence: TGTGCCAGCAGCAAAGCGACGGACGCCTACGAGCAGTACTTC. It translates to CASSKATDAYEQYF.

The chain couples TRBV11-2 to TRBJ2-2, with D uncertain. The CDR3 extends over 14 amino acids. CDR1 SGHAT and CDR2 FQNNGV come from the germline V gene. The ends were cut back, 5 bases at V and 5 bases at J, with 12 bases in the middle. CDR3 nucleotides: TGTGCCAGCAGCCATCGGTTTGTAACCGGGGAGCTGTTTTTT. The encoded protein is CASSHRFVTGELFF.

The rearrangement joins TRBV11-2 to TRBJ2-2, with a possible D match to TRBD1 (6 bases). Trimming cost V 7 bases and J 1 base, with 13 bases left between them. CDR3 length: 15 residues. Germline V CDR1 and CDR2: SGHAT, FQNNGV. CDR3 loop: CASTKGHKNTGELFF. Written as DNA, the CDR3 is TGTGCCAGCACCAAGGGACACAAGAACACCGGGGAGCTGTTTTTT.

This clone appeared a single time. The chain couples TRBV30 to TRBJ1-2, with a weak D call TRBD1 (6 bases). Germline CDR1 is GTSNPN and CDR2 is SVGIG (reference sequence). The CDR3 is 14 amino acids. V lost 2 bases to trimming and J lost 4 bases, with 14 bases between them. CDR3 sequence (DNA): TGTGCCTGGAGTCAACAGGGTTTTAGCTATGGCTACACCTTC. It specifies CAWSQQGFSYGYTF.

This chain links TRBV19 with TRBJ1-5; D not certain. Germline V gene lookup returns CDR1 LNHDA and CDR2 SQIVND (reference sequence). The V end lost 5 bases, the J end lost 5 bases, and 7 bases lay between the germline ends. This CDR3 spans 12 amino acids. CDR3 sequence (DNA): TGTGCCAGTAGTCTCCGCGATCAGCCCCAGCATTTT. Translation gives CASSLRDQPQHF.

This chain links TRBV28 with TRBJ2-2; the match to TRBD1 covers 9 bases. CDR1 and CDR2 from the germline V gene are MDHEN and SYDVKM. CDR3 length: 17 amino acids. The V segment lost 1 base and the J segment 5 bases; nucleotides outside the gene matches: 8. The CDR3 here is CASSLFTGTGRTGELFF. The CDR3 nucleotides read TGTGCCAGCAGTTTATTCACCGGGACAGGGAGGACCGGGGAGCTGTTTTTT.

The rearrangement links TRBV4-1 to TRBJ2-5, with D unresolved. Germline V CDR1 and CDR2: MGHRA, YSYEKL. The germline V and J ends were trimmed by 1 base and 5 bases, with 8 bases remaining between them. This CDR3 has 13 residues. CDR3 bases: TGCGCCAGCAGCCAAGTGGCATGGGAGACCCAGTACTTC. Amino acid sequence: CASSQVAWETQYF.

The gene calls are TRBV5-8 and TRBJ1-2, with a possible D match to TRBD1 (5 bases). Trimming took 3 bases from V and 2 from J, leaving 23 bases between them. This CDR3 comprises 18 residues. The germline V gene has CDR1 SGHTS and CDR2 YDEGEE. Here the CDR3 DNA reads TGTGCCAGCAGCTCCCAGCGAGGAGGCGGGACGATAAACTATGGCTACACCTTC. This sequence encodes CASSSQRGGGTINYGYTF. Based on the CDR3 plus reference TRBV5-8 and TRBJ1-2, the full variable domain is EAGVTQSPTHLIKTRGQQATLRCSPISGHTSVYWYQQALGLGLQFLLWYDEGEERNRGNFPPRFSGRQFPNYSSELNVNALELEDSALYLCASSSQRGGGTINYGYTFGSGTRLTVV.

The V call is TRBV15, the J call TRBJ2-2; perhaps D is TRBD1 or TRBD2 (5 bases each). CDR3 size: 15 residues. Germline V gene lookup returns CDR1 LNHNV and CDR2 YYDKDF (reference sequence). Deletions cut 3 bases from V and 7 bases from J, with 15 bases between. The CDR3 here is CATSSPLGDGGELFF. The CDR3 DNA follows: TGTGCCACCAGCAGCCCCCTCGGGGACGGCGGGGAGCTGTTTTTT.

The CDR3 here is CASSVGQFGRQPQHF. DNA for the CDR3: TGTGCCAGCAGTGTAGGACAGTTTGGTCGCCAGCCCCAGCATTTT. V gene TRBV28 combines with J gene TRBJ1-5; tentatively, D is TRBD1 (6 bases). The V end was cut by 5 bases, the J end by 7 bases, with 18 bases between. This CDR3 region has 15 residues. Per the germline V gene, CDR1 is MDHEN and CDR2 is SYDVKM.

The chain carries TRBV2 and TRBJ1-4; TRBD1 aligns across 9 bases. V lost 4 bases to trimming and J lost 8 bases; unmatched junction nucleotides: 2. Germline lookup yields CDR1 SNHLY and CDR2 FYNNEI. The CDR3 sequence is 13 residues long. The CDR3, as DNA: TGTGCCAGCAGTGCCGGGACAGGGGAAAAACTGTTTTTT. Translating it yields CASSAGTGEKLFF.

The chain links TRBV7-9 to TRBJ2-1; a weak D match, TRBD2 (6 bases). The CDR3 is 16 amino acids. CDR1 and CDR2 from the germline V gene are SEHNR and FQNEAQ (reference sequence). V was clipped by 5 bases and J by 5 bases, with 19 bases between them. For the CDR3, the DNA is TGTGCCAGCAGCCTCTACGGCGGGGCCAGGGACAATGAGCAGTTCTTC. Translated, it gives CASSLYGGARDNEQFF.

The chain uses TRBV4-1 and TRBJ2-3, with a possible D match to TRBD1 (5 bases). The CDR3 has 14 residues. The germline CDR1 and CDR2 sequences are MGHRA and YSYEKL. Trimming left V 4 bases short and J 9 bases short, with 17 bases between. The CDR3 DNA is TGCGCCAGCAGCCTCCCCCCCGACAGAAGAACGCAGTATTTT. It encodes CASSLPPDRRTQYF.

V and J are TRBV5-1 and TRBJ2-7; D is unclear. V was pared by 3 bases and J by 2 bases, with 12 bases between. This CDR3 has 14 amino acids. Germline-derived CDR1 and CDR2 are SGHRS and YFSETQ. The CDR3 DNA follows: TGCGCCAGCAGCTCCCGATCGAGAACCTACGAGCAGTACTTC. This codes for CASSSRSRTYEQYF.

The CDR3 sequence: CASSSLKTSGNEQFF. The CDR3 DNA follows: TGCGCCAGCAGCTCCCTGAAGACTAGCGGGAATGAGCAGTTCTTC. The chain couples TRBV5-1 to TRBJ2-1; 10 nucleotides agree with TRBD2. V gave up 3 bases and J gave up 7 bases; unmatched junction bases: 7. This CDR3 has 15 amino acids. Germline lookup yields CDR1 SGHRS and CDR2 YFSETQ.

The genes are TRBV29-1 and TRBJ1-3; unclear D gene. The V gene lost 2 bases and the J gene lost 3 bases, with 8 bases spanning the gap. This CDR3 is 13 amino acids long. CDR1 and CDR2 from the germline V gene are SQVTM and ANQGSEA. CDR3 in amino acids: CSVEIGDGNTIYF. The CDR3 DNA reads TGCAGCGTTGAAATTGGTGATGGAAACACCATATATTTT. Using reference TRBV29-1 and TRBJ1-3 for the parts outside the CDR3, the full variable domain is SAVISQKPSRDICQRGTSLTIQCQVDSQVTMMFWYRQQPGQSLTLIATANQGSEATYESGFVIDKFPISRPNLTFSTLTVSNMSPEDSSIYLCSVEIGDGNTIYFGEGSWLTVV.

The chain has TRBV6-5 and TRBJ2-3; D remains ambiguous. This CDR3 spans 16 amino acids. CDR1 is MNHEY, CDR2 SVGAGI, per germline. The germline V and J ends were trimmed by 2 bases and 0 bases, with 12 bases remaining between them. CDR3 amino acids: CASSYASIPSTDTQYF. CDR3 sequence (DNA): TGTGCCAGCAGTTACGCCAGCATACCAAGCACAGATACGCAGTATTTT.